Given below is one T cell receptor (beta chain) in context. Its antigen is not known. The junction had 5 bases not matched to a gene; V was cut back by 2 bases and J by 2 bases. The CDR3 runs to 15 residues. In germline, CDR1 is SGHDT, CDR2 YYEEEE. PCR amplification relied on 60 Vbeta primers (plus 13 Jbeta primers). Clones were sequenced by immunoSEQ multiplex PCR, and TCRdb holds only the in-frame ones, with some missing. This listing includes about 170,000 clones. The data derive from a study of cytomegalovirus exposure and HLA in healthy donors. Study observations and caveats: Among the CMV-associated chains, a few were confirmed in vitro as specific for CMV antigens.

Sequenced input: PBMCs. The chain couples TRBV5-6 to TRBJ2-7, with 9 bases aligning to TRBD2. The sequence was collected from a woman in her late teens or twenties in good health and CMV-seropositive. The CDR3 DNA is TGTGCCAGCAGCTTCAAAGCGGGGGGCCCCTACGAGCAGTACTTC. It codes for CASSFKAGGPYEQYF.